This T cell receptor beta chain was captured by sequencing in a study of T cell repertoires in cytomegalovirus infection. Trimming pared 5 bases from V and 9 bases from J, leaving 23 bases between. CDR1 is LGHNA, CDR2 YSLEER, per germline. The CDR3 sequence is 16 residues long. MiXCR was run by TCRdb on the reads, yielding one entry per CDR3 protein. Found here are under 850,000 distinct CDR3 sequences, about 30% of them singletons; the top ten hold roughly 18%. The study, taken as a whole, reports: Within the response measured ex vivo, HLA-C-restricted CMV-specific TCR beta clonotypes were dominant.

This clonotype came up a few times. As yet, its antigen is unknown. The sequencing here drew on cultured PBMCs, taken from culture after CMV antigen stimulation. The chain has TRBV4-3 and TRBJ1-3; the D gene is possibly TRBD1 (6 bases). This sequence originates from a human donor in good health (CMV status not recorded). Some clones in this sample may be carry-over from other donors' samples. The CDR3 bases are TGCGCCAGCAGCTGCCGACAGGTCGTGTATCGTGGCACCATATATTTT. Its protein is CASSCRQVVYRGTIYF.